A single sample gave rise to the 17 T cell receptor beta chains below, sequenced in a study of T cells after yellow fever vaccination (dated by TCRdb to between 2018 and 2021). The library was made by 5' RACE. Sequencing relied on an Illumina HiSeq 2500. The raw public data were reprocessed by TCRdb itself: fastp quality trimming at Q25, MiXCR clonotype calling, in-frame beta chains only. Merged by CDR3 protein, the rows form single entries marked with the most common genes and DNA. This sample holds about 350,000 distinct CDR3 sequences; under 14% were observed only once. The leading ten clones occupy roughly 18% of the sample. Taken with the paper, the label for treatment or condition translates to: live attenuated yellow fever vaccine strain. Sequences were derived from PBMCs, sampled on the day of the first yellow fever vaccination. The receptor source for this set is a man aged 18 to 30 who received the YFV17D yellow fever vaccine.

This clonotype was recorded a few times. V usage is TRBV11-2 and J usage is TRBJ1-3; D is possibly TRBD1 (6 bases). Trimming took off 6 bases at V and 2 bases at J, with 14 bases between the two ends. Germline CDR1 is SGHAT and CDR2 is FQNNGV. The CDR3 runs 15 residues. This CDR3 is CASRPPGAAGNTIYF. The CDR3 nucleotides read TGTGCCAGCAGACCGCCGGGGGCAGCTGGAAACACCATATATTTT.

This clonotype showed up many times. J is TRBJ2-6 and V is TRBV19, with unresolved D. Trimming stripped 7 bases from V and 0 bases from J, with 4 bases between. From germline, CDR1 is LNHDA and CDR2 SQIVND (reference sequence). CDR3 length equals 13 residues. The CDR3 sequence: CASTISGANVLTF. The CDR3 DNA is TGTGCCAGTACCATCTCTGGGGCCAACGTCCTGACTTTC.

CDR3 nucleotide sequence: TGCAGTGCTCAGACAGGGGGCAACGAGCAGTACTTC. Amino acids: CSAQTGGNEQYF. The chain carries TRBV20-1 and TRBJ2-7; TRBD1 matches at 10 bases. Germline CDR1 and CDR2: DFQATT and SNEGSKA (reference sequence). CDR3 length: 12 residues. Trimming at V came to 5 bases and at J to 5 bases, leaving 3 bases not matched to a gene.

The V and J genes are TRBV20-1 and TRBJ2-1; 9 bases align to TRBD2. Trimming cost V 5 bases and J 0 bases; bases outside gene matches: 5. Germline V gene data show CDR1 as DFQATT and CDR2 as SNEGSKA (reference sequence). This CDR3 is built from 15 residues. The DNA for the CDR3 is TGCAGTGCTGGTAGCGGGGGTAGCTCCTACAATGAGCAGTTCTTC. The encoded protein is CSAGSGGSSYNEQFF.

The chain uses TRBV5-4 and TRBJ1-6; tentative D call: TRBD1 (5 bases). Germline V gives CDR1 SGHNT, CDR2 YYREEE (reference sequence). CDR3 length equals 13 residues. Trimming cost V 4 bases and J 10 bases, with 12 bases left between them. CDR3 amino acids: CASSVDGGSPLHF. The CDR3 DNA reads TGTGCCAGCAGCGTGGACGGGGGGTCACCCCTCCACTTT.

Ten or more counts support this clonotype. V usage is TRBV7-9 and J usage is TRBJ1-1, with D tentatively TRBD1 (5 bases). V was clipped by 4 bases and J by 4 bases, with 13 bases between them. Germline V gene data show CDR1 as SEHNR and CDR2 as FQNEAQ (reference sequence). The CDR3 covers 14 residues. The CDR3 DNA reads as TGTGCCAGCAGCTCGAAACAGGAATTCACTGAAGCTTTCTTT. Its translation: CASSSKQEFTEAFF.

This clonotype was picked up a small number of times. The CDR3 region is CSARDSLYGYTF. The DNA of the CDR3 is TGCAGTGCTAGGGACAGTCTTTATGGCTACACCTTC. The chain employs TRBV20-1 and TRBJ1-2; D is possibly TRBD1 (6 bases). There are 12 residues in the CDR3. Deletions cut 3 bases from V and 5 bases from J, with 10 bases between. CDR1 is DFQATT, CDR2 SNEGSKA, per germline (reference sequence).

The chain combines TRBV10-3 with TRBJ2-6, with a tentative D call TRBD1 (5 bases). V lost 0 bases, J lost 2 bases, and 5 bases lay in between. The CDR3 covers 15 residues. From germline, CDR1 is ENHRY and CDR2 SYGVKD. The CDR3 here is CAISESGAGANVLTF. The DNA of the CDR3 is TGTGCCATCAGTGAGTCAGGGGCTGGGGCCAACGTCCTGACTTTC.

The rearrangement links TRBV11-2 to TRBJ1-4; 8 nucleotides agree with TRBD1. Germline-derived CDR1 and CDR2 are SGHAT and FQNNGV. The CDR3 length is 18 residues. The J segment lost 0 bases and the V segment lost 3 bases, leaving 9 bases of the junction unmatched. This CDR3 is CASSFRTGMYATNEKLFF. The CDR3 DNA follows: TGTGCCAGCAGCTTTAGGACAGGGATGTACGCAACTAATGAAAAACTGTTTTTT.

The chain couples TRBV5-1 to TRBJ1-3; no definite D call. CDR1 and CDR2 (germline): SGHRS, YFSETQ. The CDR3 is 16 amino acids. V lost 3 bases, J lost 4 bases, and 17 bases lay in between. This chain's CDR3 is CASSYDPNGGGNTIYF. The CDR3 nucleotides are TGCGCCAGCAGCTACGACCCGAACGGAGGGGGAAACACCATATATTTT.

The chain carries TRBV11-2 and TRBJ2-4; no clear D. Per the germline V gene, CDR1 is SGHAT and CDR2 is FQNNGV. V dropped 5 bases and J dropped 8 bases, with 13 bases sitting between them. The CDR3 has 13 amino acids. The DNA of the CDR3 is TGTGCCAGCAGCCGAGTAAGTCAAGACATTCAGTACTTC. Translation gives CASSRVSQDIQYF.

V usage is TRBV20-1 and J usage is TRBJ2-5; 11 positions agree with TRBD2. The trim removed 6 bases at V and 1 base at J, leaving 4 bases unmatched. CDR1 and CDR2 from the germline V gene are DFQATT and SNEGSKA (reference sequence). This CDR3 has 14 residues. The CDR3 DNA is TGCAGTGCAACCGGGACTAGCGGCCAAGAGACCCAGTACTTC. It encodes CSATGTSGQETQYF.

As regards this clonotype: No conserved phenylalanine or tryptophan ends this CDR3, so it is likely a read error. CDR3 nucleotides: TGTGCCAGCACCGTAGGGGCGCGGGGGGCCAACGTCCTGACTTCC. This gives the protein CASTVGARGANVLTS. The chain joins TRBV12-3 or TRBV12-4 to TRBJ2-6, with a possible D match to TRBD1 (5 bases). The CDR3 has 15 residues. Trimming pared 7 bases from V and 4 bases from J, leaving 14 bases between.

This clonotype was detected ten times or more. The CDR3 loop reads CASTTGPEETQYF. CDR3 bases: TGTGCCAGCACCACGGGGCCCGAAGAGACCCAGTACTTC. This rearrangement joins TRBV5-4 to TRBJ2-5, with D possibly called TRBD1 or TRBD2 (5 bases each). The CDR3 runs to 13 residues. The V gene lost 6 bases and the J gene lost 3 bases, with 12 bases spanning the gap. CDR1 and CDR2 from the germline V gene are SGHNT and YYREEE (reference sequence).

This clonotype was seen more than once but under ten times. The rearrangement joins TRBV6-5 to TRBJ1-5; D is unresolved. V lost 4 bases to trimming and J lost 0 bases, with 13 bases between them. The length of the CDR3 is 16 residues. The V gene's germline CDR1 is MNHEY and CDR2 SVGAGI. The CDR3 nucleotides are TGTGCCAGCAGTTCCCGGGCAGGATATAGCAATCAGCCCCAGCATTTT. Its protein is CASSSRAGYSNQPQHF.

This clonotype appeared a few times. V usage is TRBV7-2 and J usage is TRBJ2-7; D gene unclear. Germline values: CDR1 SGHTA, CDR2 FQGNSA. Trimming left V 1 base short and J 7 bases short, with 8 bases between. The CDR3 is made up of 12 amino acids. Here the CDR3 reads CASSLGGQEQYV. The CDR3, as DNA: TGTGCCAGCAGCTTAGGTGGGCAGGAGCAGTACGTC.

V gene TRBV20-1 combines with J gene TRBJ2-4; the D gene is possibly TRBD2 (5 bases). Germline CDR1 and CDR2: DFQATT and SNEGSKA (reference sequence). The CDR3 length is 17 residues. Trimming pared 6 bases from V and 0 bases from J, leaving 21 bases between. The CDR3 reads CSAPLRTLALAKNIQYF. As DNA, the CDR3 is TGCAGTGCCCCGCTGCGGACTCTGGCATTAGCCAAAAACATTCAGTACTTC.